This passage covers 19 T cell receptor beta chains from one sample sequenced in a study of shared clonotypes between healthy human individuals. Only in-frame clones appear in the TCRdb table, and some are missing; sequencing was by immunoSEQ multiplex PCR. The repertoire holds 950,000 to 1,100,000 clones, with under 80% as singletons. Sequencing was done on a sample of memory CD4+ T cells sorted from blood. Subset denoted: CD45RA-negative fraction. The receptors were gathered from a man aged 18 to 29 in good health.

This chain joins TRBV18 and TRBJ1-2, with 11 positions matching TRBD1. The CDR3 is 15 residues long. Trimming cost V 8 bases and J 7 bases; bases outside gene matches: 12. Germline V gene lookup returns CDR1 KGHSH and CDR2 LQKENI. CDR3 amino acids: CASNTGQGARTGYTF. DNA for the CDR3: TGTGCCAGCAACACCGGACAGGGGGCTAGGACTGGCTACACCTTC.

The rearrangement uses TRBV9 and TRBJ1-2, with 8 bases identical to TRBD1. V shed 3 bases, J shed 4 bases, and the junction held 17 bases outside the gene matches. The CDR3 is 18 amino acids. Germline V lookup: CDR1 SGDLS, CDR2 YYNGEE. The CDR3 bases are TGTGCCAGCAGCGCAACCCGGGACAGGTTTGGGTCCGCCTATGGCTACACCTTC. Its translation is CASSATRDRFGSAYGYTF.

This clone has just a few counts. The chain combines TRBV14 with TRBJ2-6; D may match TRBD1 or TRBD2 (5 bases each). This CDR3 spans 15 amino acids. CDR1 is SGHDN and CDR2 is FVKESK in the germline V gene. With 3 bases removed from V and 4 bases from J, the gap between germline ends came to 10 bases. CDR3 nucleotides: TGTGCCAGCAGCCATCAGGGACGGGGGGCCAACGTCCTGACTTTC. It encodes CASSHQGRGANVLTF.

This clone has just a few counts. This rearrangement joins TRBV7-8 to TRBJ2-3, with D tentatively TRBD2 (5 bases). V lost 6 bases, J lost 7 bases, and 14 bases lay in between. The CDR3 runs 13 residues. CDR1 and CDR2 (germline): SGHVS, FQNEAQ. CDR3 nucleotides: TGTGCCAGCAGATTTGGGAGTACCCATACGCAGTATTTT. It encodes CASRFGSTHTQYF.

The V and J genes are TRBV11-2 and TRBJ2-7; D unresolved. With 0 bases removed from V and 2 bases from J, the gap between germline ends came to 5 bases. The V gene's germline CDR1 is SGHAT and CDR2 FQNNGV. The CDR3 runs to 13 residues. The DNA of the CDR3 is TGTGCCAGCAGCTTAGACAGTACCTACGAGCAGTACTTC. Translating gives CASSLDSTYEQYF.

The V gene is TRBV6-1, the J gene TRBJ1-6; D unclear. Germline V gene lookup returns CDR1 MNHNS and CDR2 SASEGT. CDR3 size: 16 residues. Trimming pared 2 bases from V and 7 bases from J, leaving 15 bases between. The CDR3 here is CASSETSTPANSPLHF. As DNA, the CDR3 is TGTGCCAGCAGTGAAACCTCGACACCGGCGAATTCACCCCTCCACTTT.

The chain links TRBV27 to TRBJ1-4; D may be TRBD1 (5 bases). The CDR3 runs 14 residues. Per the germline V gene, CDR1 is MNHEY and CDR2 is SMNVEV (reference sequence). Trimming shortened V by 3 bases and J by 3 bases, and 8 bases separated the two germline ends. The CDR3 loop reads CASSFRGANEKLFF. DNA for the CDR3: TGTGCCAGCAGTTTTAGGGGCGCTAATGAAAAACTGTTTTTT.

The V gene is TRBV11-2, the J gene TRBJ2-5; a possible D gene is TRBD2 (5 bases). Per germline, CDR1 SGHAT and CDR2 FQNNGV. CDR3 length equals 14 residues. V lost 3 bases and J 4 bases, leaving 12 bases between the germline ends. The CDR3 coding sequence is TGTGCCAGCAGCTTCACGGGGAAAGGAGAGACCCAGTACTTC. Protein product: CASSFTGKGETQYF.

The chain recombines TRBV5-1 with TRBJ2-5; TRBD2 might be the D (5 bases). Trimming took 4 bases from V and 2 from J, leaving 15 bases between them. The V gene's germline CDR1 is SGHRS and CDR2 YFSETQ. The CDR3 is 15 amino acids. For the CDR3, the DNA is TGCGCCAGCAGCCCGGTCCCGGGGATACAAGAGACCCAGTACTTC. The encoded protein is CASSPVPGIQETQYF.

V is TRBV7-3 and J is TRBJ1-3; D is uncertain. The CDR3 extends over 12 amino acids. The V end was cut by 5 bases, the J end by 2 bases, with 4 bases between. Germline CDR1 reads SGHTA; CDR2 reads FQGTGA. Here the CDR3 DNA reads TGTGCCAGCAGCCGTCCTGGAAACACCATATATTTT. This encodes CASSRPGNTIYF.

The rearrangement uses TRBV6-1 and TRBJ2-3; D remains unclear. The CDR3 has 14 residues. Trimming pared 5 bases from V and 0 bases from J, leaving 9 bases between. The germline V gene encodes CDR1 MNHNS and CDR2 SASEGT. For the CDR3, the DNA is TGTGCCAGCAGTCCACTACAAAGCACAGATACGCAGTATTTT. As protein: CASSPLQSTDTQYF.

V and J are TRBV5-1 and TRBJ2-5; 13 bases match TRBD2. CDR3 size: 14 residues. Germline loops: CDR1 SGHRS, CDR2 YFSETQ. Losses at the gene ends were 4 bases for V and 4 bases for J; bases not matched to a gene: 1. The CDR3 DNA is TGCGCCAGCAGCAGGACTAGCGGGGGAGAGACCCAGTACTTC. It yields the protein CASSRTSGGETQYF.

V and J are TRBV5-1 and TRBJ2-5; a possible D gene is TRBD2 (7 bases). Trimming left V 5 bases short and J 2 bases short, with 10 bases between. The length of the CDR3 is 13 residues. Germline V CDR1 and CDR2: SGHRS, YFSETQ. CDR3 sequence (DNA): TGCGCCAGCAGGGGGGGGCCGCAAGAGACCCAGTACTTC. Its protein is CASRGGPQETQYF.

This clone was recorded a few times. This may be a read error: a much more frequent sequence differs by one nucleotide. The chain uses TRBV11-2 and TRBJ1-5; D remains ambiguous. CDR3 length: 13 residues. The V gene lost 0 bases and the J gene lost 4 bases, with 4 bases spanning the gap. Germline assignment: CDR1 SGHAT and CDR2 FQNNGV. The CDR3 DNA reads TGTGCCAGCAGCTTAGAGGAGAATCAGCCCCAGCATTTT. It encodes CASSLEENQPQHF.

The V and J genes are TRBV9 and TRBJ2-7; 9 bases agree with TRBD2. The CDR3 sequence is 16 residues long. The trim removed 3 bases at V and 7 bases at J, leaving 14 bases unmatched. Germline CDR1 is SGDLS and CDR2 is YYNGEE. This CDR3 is CASSEQAGGPSFEQYF. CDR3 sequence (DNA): TGTGCCAGCAGCGAGCAAGCGGGGGGACCTTCGTTTGAGCAGTACTTC.

The CDR3 nucleotides are TGTGCCAGCTCAAGGTCTTCGTCGGGGGATACGCAGTATTTT. As protein: CASSRSSSGDTQYF. This chain connects TRBV6-1 to TRBJ2-3; D is possibly TRBD2 (5 bases). Trimming removed 8 bases at V and 6 bases at J, with 18 bases between. This CDR3 contains 14 residues. Per germline, CDR1 MNHNS and CDR2 SASEGT.

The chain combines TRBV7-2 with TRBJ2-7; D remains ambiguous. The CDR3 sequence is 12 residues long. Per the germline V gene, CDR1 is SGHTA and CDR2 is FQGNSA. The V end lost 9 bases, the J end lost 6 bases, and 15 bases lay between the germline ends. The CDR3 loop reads CASGVLTSEQYF. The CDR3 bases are TGTGCCAGTGGGGTCCTCACCTCCGAGCAGTACTTC.

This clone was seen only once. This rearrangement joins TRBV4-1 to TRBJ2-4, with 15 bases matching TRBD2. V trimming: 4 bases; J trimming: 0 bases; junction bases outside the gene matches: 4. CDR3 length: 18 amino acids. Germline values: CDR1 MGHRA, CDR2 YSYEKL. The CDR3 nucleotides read TGCGCCAGCAGCCGTGGACTAGCGGGAGGGATAGCCAAAAACATTCAGTACTTC. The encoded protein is CASSRGLAGGIAKNIQYF.

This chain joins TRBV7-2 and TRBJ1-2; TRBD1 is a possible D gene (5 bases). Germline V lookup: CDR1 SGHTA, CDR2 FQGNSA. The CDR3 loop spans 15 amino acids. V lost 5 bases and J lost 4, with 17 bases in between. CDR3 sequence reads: CASSTQGYLIYGYTF. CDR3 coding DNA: TGTGCCAGCAGCACCCAGGGATATTTGATCTATGGCTACACCTTC. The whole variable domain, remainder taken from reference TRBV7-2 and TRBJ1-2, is GAGVSQSPSNKVTEKGKDVELRCDPISGHTALYWYRQSLGQGLEFLIYFQGNSAPDKSGLPSDRFSAERTGGSVSTLTIQRTQQEDSAVYLCASSTQGYLIYGYTFGSGTRLTVV.